The source of this T cell receptor beta chain is a study of vaccination effects on CD4 cells after COVID-19. Looked up from germline, CDR1 is LNHDA and CDR2 is SQIVND (reference sequence). V lost 5 bases to trimming and J lost 4 bases; unmatched junction nucleotides: 4. This CDR3 has 14 residues. TCRdb's copy holds only in-frame clones and misses some; the assay was immunoSEQ multiplex PCR. The table lists fewer than 35,000 clones, about 73% of them singletons. Culture lasted 10 days before CD4+ T cell isolation. Worth noting for this clone: Its target is unknown.

Sequenced material: CD4+ T cells from PBMCs cultured without peptide, taken before COVID-19 vaccination. The chain links TRBV19 to TRBJ1-1; TRBD1 matches at 10 bases. This sequence was found in a human donor who received a COVID-19 vaccine. The CDR3 coding sequence is TGTGCCAGTAGTTGGGACAGGGGAGGCACTGAAGCTTTCTTT. This sequence encodes CASSWDRGGTEAFF.